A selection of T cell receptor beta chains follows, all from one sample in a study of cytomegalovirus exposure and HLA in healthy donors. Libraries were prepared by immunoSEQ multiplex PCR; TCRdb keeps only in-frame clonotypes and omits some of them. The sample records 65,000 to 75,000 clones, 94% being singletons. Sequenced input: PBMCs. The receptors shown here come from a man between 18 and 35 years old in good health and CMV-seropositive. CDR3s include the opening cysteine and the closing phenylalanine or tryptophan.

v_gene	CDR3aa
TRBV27	CASRMTSADTQYF
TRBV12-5	CASGLWLAGINEQFF
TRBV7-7	CASSPVGGSSTGELFF
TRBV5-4	CASSLDQRGLKEFF
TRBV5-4	CASSPPSGRDGETQYF
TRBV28	CASSSGARDEQYF
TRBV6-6	CASSSGRTTDTQYF
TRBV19	CASSISTGGNEKLFF
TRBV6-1	CASTGQYYNQPQHF
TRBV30	CAWSEEKRTARSYEQYF
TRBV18	CASSPALAGVRTGELFF
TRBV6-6	CASSRLGTVSYEQYF
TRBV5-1	CASSLAGTGSPYEQYF
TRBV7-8	CASGASVGRQETQYF
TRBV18	CASSPGGTSYNEQFF
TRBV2	CANAQGLTTDTQYF
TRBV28	CAIGGLAGVDEQYF
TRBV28	CASSNTGTEQYF
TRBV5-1	CASSRGGGAETQYF
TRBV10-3	CAITPVIAGAREQYF
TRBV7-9	CASSSTSGGYNEQFF
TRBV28	CASSLWTGGIDEQFF
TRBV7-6	CASSSGYGNEKLFF
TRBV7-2	CASSLARNRGGQPQHF
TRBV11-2	CASSLRGGQPQHF
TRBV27	CASSFSAGETQYF
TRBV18	CASSYEGGPNEQFF
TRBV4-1	CASSQDGSLEQYF
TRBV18	CASSPPNGENTIYF
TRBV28	CASSLEDRAGNTIYF
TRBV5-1	CASSHRQGLINGTEAFF
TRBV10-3	CAITAAETGDSGANVLTF
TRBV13	CASSPKGIRGNTIYF
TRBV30	CAWNQGRENEQFF